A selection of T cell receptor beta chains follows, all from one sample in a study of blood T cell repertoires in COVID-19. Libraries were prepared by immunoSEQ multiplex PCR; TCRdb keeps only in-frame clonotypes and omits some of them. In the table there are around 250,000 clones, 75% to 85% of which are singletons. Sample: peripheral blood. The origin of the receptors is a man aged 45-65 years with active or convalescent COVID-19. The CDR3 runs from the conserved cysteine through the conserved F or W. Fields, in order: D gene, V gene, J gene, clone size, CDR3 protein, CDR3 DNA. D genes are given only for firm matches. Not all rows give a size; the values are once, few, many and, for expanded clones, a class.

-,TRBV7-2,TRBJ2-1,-,CASSLFSYRRSYNEQFF,TGTGCCAGCAGCTTATTCAGTTATCGCCGCTCCTACAATGAGCAGTTCTTC
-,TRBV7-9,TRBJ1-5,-,CASSLQGPDQPQHF,TGTGCCAGCAGCTTACAGGGCCCGGATCAGCCCCAGCATTTT
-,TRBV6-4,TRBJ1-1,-,CASSFDRNTEAFF,TGTGCCAGCAGTTTTGACAGGAACACTGAAGCTTTCTTT
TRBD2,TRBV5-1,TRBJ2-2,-,CASSQRETLAGELFF,TGCGCCAGCAGCCAGCGGGAGACCTTAGCCGGGGAGCTGTTTTTT
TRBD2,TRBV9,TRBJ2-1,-,CASSVFSGSYNEQFF,TGTGCCAGCAGCGTATTTAGCGGGAGCTACAATGAGCAGTTCTTC
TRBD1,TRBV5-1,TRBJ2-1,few,CASSLGLPGTGDNNEQFF,TGCGCCAGCAGCTTGGGCCTACCCGGGACAGGGGATAACAATGAGCAGTTCTTC
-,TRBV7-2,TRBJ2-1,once,CASSPGVRNEQFF,TGTGCCAGCAGCCCGGGGGTTAGAAATGAGCAGTTCTTC
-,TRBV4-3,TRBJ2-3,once,CASSQDNSYTQYF,TGCGCCAGCAGCCAAGATAACAGCTATACGCAGTATTTT
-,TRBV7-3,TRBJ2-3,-,CASSSWGGRRQGRGSTDTQYF,TGTGCCAGCAGCTCGTGGGGCGGCCGAAGGCAGGGGCGGGGGAGCACAGATACGCAGTATTTT
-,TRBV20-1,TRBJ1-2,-,CSASTGQPGGYGYTF,TGCAGTGCTAGTACAGGACAGCCTGGGGGCTATGGCTACACCTTC
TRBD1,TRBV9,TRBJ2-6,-,CASSVTGATGANVLTF,TGTGCCAGCAGCGTAACAGGGGCTACTGGGGCCAACGTCCTGACTTTC
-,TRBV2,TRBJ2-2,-,CASSPAGLNTGELFF,TGTGCCAGCAGCCCGGCGGGGCTGAACACCGGGGAGCTGTTTTTT
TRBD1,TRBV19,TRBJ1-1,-,CATQTGMNTEAFF,TGTGCCACCCAGACAGGGATGAACACTGAAGCTTTCTTT
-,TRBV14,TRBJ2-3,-,CASSQPAGFVADTQYF,TGTGCCAGCAGCCAACCTGCAGGGTTTGTCGCAGATACGCAGTATTTT
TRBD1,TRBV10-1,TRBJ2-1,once,CASSGRDRKGHNEQFF,TGCGCCAGCAGTGGAAGGGACAGAAAGGGGCATAATGAGCAGTTCTTC
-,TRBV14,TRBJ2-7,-,CASSQSYYEQYF,TGTGCCAGCAGCCAGTCTTACTACGAGCAGTACTTC
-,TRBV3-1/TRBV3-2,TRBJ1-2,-,CASTDRHRSGGYTF,TGTGCCAGCACCGACAGGCATCGGTCGGGAGGCTACACCTTC
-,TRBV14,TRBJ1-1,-,CASSHSGLPRNTEAFF,TGTGCCAGCAGCCACTCGGGACTCCCAAGGAACACTGAAGCTTTCTTT
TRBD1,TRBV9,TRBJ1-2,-,CASSVSTGNYGYTF,TGTGCCAGCAGCGTATCGACAGGGAACTATGGCTACACCTTC
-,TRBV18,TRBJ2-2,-,CASSPQGITGELFF,TGTGCCAGCTCTCCGCAGGGGATCACCGGGGAGCTGTTTTTT
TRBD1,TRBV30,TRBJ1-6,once,CAPGTGYNSPLHF,TGTGCCCCCGGGACAGGATATAATTCACCCCTCCACTTT
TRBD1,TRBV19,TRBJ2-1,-,CASSLGQGALGEQFF,TGTGCCAGTAGTCTCGGACAGGGGGCCCTTGGTGAGCAGTTCTTC
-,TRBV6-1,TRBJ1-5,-,CASSDRQRDRRPQHF,TGTGCCAGCAGTGACCGGCAGCGTGATAGGCGGCCCCAGCATTTT
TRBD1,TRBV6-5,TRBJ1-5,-,CASRATGDSQPQHF,TGTGCCAGCAGAGCGACAGGGGATAGTCAGCCCCAGCATTTT
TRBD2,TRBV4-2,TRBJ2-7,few,CASSQDYAGGLNEQYF,TGTGCCAGCAGCCAAGACTACGCGGGAGGTCTCAACGAGCAGTACTTC